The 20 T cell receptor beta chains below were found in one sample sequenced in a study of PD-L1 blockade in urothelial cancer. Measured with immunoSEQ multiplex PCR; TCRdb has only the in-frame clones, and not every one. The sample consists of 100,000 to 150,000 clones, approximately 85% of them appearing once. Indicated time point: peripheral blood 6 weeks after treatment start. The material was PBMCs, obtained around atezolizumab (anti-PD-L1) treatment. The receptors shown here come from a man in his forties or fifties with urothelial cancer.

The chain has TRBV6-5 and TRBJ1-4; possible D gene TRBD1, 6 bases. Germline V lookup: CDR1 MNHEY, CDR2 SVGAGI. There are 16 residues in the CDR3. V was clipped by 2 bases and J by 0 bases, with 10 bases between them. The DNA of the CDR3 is TGTGCCAGCAGTTACATCTACAGGGCAACTAATGAAAAACTGTTTTTT. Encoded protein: CASSYIYRATNEKLFF.

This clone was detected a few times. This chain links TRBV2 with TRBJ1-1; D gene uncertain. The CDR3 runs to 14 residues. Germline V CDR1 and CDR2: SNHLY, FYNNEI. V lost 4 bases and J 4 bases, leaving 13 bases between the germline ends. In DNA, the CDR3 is TGTGCCAGCAGTGTTCTTTTATCGGTCACTGAAGCTTTCTTT. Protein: CASSVLLSVTEAFF.

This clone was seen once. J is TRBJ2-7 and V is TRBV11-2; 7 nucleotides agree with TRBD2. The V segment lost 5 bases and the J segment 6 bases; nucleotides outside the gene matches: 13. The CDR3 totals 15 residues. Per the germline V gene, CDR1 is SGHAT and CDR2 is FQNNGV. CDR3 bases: TGTGCCAGCAGCACCCGGGGGGTAGGGTATAGCGAGCAGTACTTC. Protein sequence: CASSTRGVGYSEQYF.

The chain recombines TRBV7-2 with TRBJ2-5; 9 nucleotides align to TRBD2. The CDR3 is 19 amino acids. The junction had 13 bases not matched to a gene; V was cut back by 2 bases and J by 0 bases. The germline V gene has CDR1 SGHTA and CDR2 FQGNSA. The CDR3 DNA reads TGTGCCAGCAGCTTAAGGTTGGCGGGAGGGCCAGGGTACCAAGAGACCCAGTACTTC. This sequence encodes CASSLRLAGGPGYQETQYF. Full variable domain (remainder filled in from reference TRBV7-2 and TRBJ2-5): GAGVSQSPSNKVTEKGKDVELRCDPISGHTALYWYRQSLGQGLEFLIYFQGNSAPDKSGLPSDRFSAERTGGSVSTLTIQRTQQEDSAVYLCASSLRLAGGPGYQETQYFGPGTRLLVL.

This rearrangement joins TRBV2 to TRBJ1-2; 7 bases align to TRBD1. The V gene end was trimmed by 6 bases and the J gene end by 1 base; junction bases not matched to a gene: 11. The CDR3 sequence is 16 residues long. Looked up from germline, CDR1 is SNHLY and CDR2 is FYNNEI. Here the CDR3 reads CASRRQGIPFNYGYTF. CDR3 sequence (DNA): TGTGCCAGCAGAAGACAGGGTATCCCATTTAACTATGGCTACACCTTC.

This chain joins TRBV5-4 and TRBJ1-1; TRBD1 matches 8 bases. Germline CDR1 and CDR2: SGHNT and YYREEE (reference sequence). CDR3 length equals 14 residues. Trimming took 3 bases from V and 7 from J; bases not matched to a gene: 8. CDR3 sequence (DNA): TGTGCCAGCAGCTCAGGGGGCGCTAGCAGTGAAGCTTTCTTT. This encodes CASSSGGASSEAFF. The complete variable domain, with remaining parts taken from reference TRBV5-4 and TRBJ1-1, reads ETGVTQSPTHLIKTRGQQVTLRCSSQSGHNTVSWYQQALGQGPQFIFQYYREEENGRGNFPPRFSGLQFPNYSSELNVNALELDDSALYLCASSSGGASSEAFFGQGTRLTVV.

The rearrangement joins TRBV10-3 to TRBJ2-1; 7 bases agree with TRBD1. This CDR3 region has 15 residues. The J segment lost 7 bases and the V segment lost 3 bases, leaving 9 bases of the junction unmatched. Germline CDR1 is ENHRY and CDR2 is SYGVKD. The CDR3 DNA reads TGTGCCATCAGTGATAGGGGGCTCACCCAAAATGAGCAGTTCTTC. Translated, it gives CAISDRGLTQNEQFF.

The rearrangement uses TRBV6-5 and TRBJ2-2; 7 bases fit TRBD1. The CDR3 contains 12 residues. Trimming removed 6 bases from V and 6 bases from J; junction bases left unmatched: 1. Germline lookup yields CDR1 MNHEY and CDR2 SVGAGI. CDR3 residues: CASRGGAGELFF. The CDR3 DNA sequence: TGTGCCAGCAGAGGGGGCGCCGGGGAGCTGTTTTTT.

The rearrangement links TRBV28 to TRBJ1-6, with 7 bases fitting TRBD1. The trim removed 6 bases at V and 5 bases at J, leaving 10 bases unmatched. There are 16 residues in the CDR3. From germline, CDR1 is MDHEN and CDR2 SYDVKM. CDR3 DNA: TGTGCCAGCAGCGCTCCGGACAGGCCTGATAATTCACCCCTCCACTTT. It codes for CASSAPDRPDNSPLHF.

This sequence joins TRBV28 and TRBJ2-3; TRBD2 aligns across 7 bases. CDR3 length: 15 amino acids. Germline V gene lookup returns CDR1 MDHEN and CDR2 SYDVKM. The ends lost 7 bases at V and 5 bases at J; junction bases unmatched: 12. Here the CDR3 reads CASTQSLGGRDTQYF. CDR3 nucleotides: TGTGCCAGCACGCAAAGCTTGGGCGGGAGAGATACGCAGTATTTT.

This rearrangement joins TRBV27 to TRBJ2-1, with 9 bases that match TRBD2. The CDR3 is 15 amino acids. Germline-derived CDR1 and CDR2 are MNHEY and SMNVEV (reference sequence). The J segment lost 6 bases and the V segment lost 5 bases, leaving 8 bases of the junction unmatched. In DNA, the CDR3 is TGTGCCAGCAGTATCCGGACTAGCGCGGGCAATGAGCAGTTCTTC. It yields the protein CASSIRTSAGNEQFF.

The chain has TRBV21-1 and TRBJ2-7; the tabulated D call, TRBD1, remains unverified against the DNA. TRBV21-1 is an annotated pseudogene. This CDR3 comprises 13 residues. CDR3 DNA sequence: TGTGCCAGCAGCGAAGCGGGGCTAATGGGGCAGTACTTC. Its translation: CASSEAGLMGQYF.

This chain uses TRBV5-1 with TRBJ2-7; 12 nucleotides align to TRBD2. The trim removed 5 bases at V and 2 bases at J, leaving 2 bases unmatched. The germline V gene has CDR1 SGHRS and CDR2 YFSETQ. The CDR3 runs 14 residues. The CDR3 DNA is TGCGCCAGCAGAACTAGCGGGGGGACCTACGAGCAGTACTTC. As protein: CASRTSGGTYEQYF.

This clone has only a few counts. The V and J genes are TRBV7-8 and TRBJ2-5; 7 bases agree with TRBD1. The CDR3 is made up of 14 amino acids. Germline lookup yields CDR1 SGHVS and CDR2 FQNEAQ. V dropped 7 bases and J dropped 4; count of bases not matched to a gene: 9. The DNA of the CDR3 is TGTGCCAGCACCCCGGACAGGCTATCAGAGACCCAGTACTTC. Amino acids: CASTPDRLSETQYF. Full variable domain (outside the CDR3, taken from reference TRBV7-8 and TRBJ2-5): GAGVSQSPRYKVAKRGQDVALRCDPISGHVSLFWYQQALGQGPEFLTYFQNEAQLDKSGLPSDRFFAERPEGSVSTLKIQRTQQEDSAVYLCASTPDRLSETQYFGPGTRLLVL.

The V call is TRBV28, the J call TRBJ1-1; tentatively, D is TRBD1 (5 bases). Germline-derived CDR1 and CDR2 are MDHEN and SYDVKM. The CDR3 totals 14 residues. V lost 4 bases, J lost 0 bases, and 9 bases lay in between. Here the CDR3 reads CASSSGGVNTEAFF. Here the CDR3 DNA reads TGTGCCAGCAGTTCGGGGGGGGTGAACACTGAAGCTTTCTTT.

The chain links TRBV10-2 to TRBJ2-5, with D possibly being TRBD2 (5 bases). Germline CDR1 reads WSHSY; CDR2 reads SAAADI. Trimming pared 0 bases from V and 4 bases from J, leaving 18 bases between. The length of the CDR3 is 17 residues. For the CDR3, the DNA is TGCGCCAGCAGTGAGTCGTCGCGGGTAACTTCGGGAGAGACCCAGTACTTC. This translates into CASSESSRVTSGETQYF.

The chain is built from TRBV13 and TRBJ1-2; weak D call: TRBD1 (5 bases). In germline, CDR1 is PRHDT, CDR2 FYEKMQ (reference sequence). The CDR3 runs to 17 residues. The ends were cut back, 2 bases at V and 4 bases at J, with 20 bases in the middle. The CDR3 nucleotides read TGTGCCAGCAGCTTAAGTGCAGGGAGGGCCCGCTTCTATGGCTACACCTTC. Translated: CASSLSAGRARFYGYTF. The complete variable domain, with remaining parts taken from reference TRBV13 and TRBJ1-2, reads AAGVIQSPRHLIKEKRETATLKCYPIPRHDTVYWYQQGPGQDPQFLISFYEKMQSDKGSIPDRFSAQQFSDYHSELNMSSLELGDSALYFCASSLSAGRARFYGYTFGSGTRLTVV.

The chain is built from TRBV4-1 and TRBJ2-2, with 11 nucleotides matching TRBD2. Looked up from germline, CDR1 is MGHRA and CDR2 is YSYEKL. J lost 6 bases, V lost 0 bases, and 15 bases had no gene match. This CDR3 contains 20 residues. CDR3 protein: CASSQEGTSGRVYFAGELFF. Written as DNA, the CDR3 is TGCGCCAGCAGCCAAGAGGGAACTAGCGGGAGAGTCTATTTCGCCGGGGAGCTGTTTTTT.

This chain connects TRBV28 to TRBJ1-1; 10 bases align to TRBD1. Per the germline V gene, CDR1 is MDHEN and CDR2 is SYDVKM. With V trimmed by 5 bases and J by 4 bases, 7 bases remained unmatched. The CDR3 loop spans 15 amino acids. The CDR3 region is CASSPSRTGGTEAFF. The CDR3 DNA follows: TGTGCCAGCAGTCCCAGCAGGACAGGGGGCACTGAAGCTTTCTTT.

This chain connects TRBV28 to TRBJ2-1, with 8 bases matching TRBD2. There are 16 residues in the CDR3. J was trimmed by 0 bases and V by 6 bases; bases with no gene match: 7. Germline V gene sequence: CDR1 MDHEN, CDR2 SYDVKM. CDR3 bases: TGTGCCAGCAGAAACCCAAGCGGGAGCTCCTACAATGAGCAGTTCTTC. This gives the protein CASRNPSGSSYNEQFF.